The 32 T cell receptor beta chains listed next were all sequenced from one sample in a study of T cells in tuberculosis. Generated by immunoSEQ multiplex PCR, the TCRdb table keeps only in-frame clones and is missing some. The sample holds roughly 92,000 clones, just over 90% seen once. Sorting used thawed, overnight-rested PBMC stained with anti-CD3, a viability dye and GMM-loaded CD1B tetramer. C32 glucose monomycolate from Rhodococcus equi was loaded onto the CD1B tetramers. What was sequenced was CD1b-GMM tetramer-negative cells sorted from PBMCs. The receptors shown here come from an adult woman with latent tuberculosis.

J is TRBJ2-3 and V is TRBV5-4, with 8 positions matching TRBD1. Germline V gene sequence: CDR1 SGHNT, CDR2 YYREEE (reference sequence). Unmatched junction bases numbered 11, after V lost 6 bases and J lost 2 bases. The CDR3 totals 16 residues. This CDR3 reads CASTLGGTGLTDTQYF. In nucleotides, the CDR3 is TGTGCCAGCACCCTCGGCGGGACAGGTCTCACAGATACGCAGTATTTT.

The gene calls are TRBV2 and TRBJ2-4, with a weak D call TRBD1 (6 bases). Trimming removed 0 bases at V and 1 base at J, with 13 bases between. Germline CDR1 and CDR2: SNHLY and FYNNEI. The CDR3 contains 17 residues. CDR3 protein: CASSEAPGTTAKNIQYF. Here the CDR3 DNA reads TGTGCCAGCAGTGAAGCGCCCGGGACAACCGCCAAAAACATTCAGTACTTC.

The V gene is TRBV27, the J gene TRBJ1-5; tentative D call: TRBD1 (6 bases). CDR1 MNHEY and CDR2 SMNVEV come from the germline V gene (reference sequence). V was shortened by 1 base and J by 4 bases, with 11 bases between the two germline ends. The CDR3 spans 15 residues. For the CDR3, the DNA is TGTGCCAGCAGTTTATGGGGGCAGCCGAATCAGCCCCAGCATTTT. The encoded protein is CASSLWGQPNQPQHF.

The chain carries TRBV11-2 and TRBJ1-2; the D gene is possibly TRBD1 (6 bases). Germline lookup yields CDR1 SGHAT and CDR2 FQNNGV. V lost 5 bases and J 6 bases, leaving 16 bases between the germline ends. This CDR3 has 14 amino acids. The CDR3 DNA sequence: TGTGCCAGCAGCCCAACCCAGGGGTGGAATGGCTACACCTTC. This gives the protein CASSPTQGWNGYTF.

V is TRBV7-2 and J is TRBJ1-2, with 10 bases that match TRBD1. This CDR3 comprises 15 residues. The V and J ends lost 5 bases and 5 bases, in that order; junction bases with no gene match: 8. The V gene's germline CDR1 is SGHTA and CDR2 FQGNSA. The CDR3 bases are TGTGCCAGCAGCGTCTCACCGGGACAGGGGTATGGCTACACCTTC. This encodes CASSVSPGQGYGYTF.

In its sample, this clone was seen once. The rearrangement uses TRBV14 and TRBJ2-2; 10 bases match TRBD2. Germline V gene data show CDR1 as SGHDN and CDR2 as FVKESK. V lost 8 bases, J lost 1 base, and 7 bases stayed unmatched. The CDR3 has 16 residues. CDR3 DNA sequence: TGTGCCAGCGATTACACTAGCGGGGAGAACACCGGGGAGCTGTTTTTT. Its translation: CASDYTSGENTGELFF.

The chain has TRBV7-8 and TRBJ1-2, with 9 bases lining up with TRBD1. Germline values: CDR1 SGHVS, CDR2 FQNEAQ. The CDR3 is made up of 15 amino acids. The trim removed 2 bases at V and 6 bases at J, leaving 7 bases unmatched. The CDR3: CASSLIQGAQDGYTF. The CDR3 region has the DNA TGTGCCAGCAGCTTAATACAGGGGGCGCAGGATGGCTACACCTTC.

V is TRBV19 and J is TRBJ1-1, with TRBD1 as a possible D gene (5 bases). The V gene's germline CDR1 is LNHDA and CDR2 SQIVND (reference sequence). The germline V and J ends were trimmed by 5 bases and 8 bases, with 12 bases remaining between them. The CDR3 spans 12 residues. The CDR3 sequence: CASSGRGIEAFF. The CDR3 DNA sequence: TGTGCCAGTAGTGGAAGGGGCATAGAAGCTTTCTTT. Full variable domain (outside the CDR3, taken from reference TRBV19 and TRBJ1-1): DGGITQSPKYLFRKEGQNVTLSCEQNLNHDAMYWYRQDPGQGLRLIYYSQIVNDFQKGDIAEGYSVSREKKESFPLTVTSAQKNPTAFYLCASSGRGIEAFFGQGTRLTVV.

CDR3 DNA: TGTGCCAGCAGTTCGACCCGAGGAGCGGGTCGGGAGACCCAGTACTTC. It is translated as CASSSTRGAGRETQYF. The chain employs TRBV27 and TRBJ2-5; D possibly corresponds to TRBD2 (6 bases). The germline V and J ends were trimmed by 4 bases and 5 bases, with 20 bases remaining between them. CDR1 is MNHEY, CDR2 SMNVEV, per germline (reference sequence). CDR3 length: 16 amino acids.

The chain employs TRBV5-4 and TRBJ1-2; the D is unclear. Germline V gives CDR1 SGHNT, CDR2 YYREEE (reference sequence). The V end was cut by 0 bases, the J end by 2 bases, with 8 bases between. The CDR3 consists of 14 residues. CDR3 in DNA: TGTGCCAGCAGCTTGGAGCGGGTGAACTATGGCTACACCTTC. Protein sequence: CASSLERVNYGYTF.

The J gene is TRBJ2-1, the V gene TRBV30; D is perhaps TRBD1 (5 bases). V was shortened by 0 bases and J by 7 bases, with 10 bases between the two germline ends. The CDR3 covers 13 residues. Per germline, CDR1 GTSNPN and CDR2 SVGIG (reference sequence). The CDR3 spells CAWSVSRVNEQFF. DNA of the CDR3: TGTGCCTGGAGTGTATCCAGGGTTAATGAGCAGTTCTTC.

The genes are TRBV6-1 and TRBJ2-7; 7 nucleotides agree with TRBD2. Germline trimming cut 4 bases from V and 1 base from J; bases unmatched to any gene: 13. Germline V gene lookup returns CDR1 MNHNS and CDR2 SASEGT. This CDR3 region has 17 residues. This chain's CDR3 is CASSGPRGGGGSYEQYF. Written as DNA, the CDR3 is TGTGCCAGCAGTGGGCCCCGGGGTGGGGGGGGATCCTACGAGCAGTACTTC.

The CDR3 region is CASGPGTVPSEAFF. DNA for the CDR3: TGCGCCAGCGGACCGGGGACAGTTCCCTCTGAAGCTTTCTTT. The V call is TRBV10-1, the J call TRBJ1-1, with 7 bases identical to TRBD1. The junction had 12 bases not matched to a gene; V was cut back by 8 bases and J by 6 bases. Germline V gene lookup returns CDR1 WNHNN and CDR2 SYGVQD (reference sequence). The length of the CDR3 is 14 residues.

A single count supports this clone. CDR3 sequence (DNA): TGTGCCAGCAGCTTAGTATCCCAAGACAGGGCCTATGGCTACACCTTC. It specifies CASSLVSQDRAYGYTF. The chain links TRBV7-8 to TRBJ1-2; the match to TRBD1 covers 7 bases. Looked up from germline, CDR1 is SGHVS and CDR2 is FQNEAQ. V lost 1 base to trimming and J lost 4 bases; unmatched junction nucleotides: 9. The CDR3 runs 16 residues.

The chain has TRBV7-9 and TRBJ2-2; no clear D gene. Between the trimmed V and J ends, which lost 11 bases and 1 base, there was a span of 17 bases. The CDR3 runs to 15 residues. From germline, CDR1 is SEHNR and CDR2 FQNEAQ (reference sequence). Here the CDR3 reads CAYVGDNQNTGELFF. DNA for the CDR3: TGTGCCTACGTCGGCGACAACCAGAACACCGGGGAGCTGTTTTTT.

This clone was picked up one time. The rearrangement joins TRBV28 to TRBJ2-5, with TRBD2 identical over 8 bases. CDR1 and CDR2 (germline): MDHEN, SYDVKM. V lost 8 bases, J lost 5 bases, and 7 bases stayed unmatched. CDR3 length equals 13 residues. CDR3 nucleotide sequence: TGTGCCAGCCGGGAGGGGTGGGCTGAGACCCAGTACTTC. As protein: CASREGWAETQYF.

This sequence joins TRBV7-9 and TRBJ1-1; TRBD1 agrees at 7 bases. Germline CDR1 SEHNR, CDR2 FQNEAQ (reference sequence). The J segment lost 8 bases and the V segment lost 7 bases, leaving 10 bases of the junction unmatched. The CDR3 consists of 13 residues. CDR3 protein: CASTGQALREAFF. CDR3 DNA sequence: TGTGCCAGCACCGGACAGGCCCTAAGGGAAGCTTTCTTT.

J is TRBJ1-4 and V is TRBV28; a weak D match, TRBD1 (6 bases). Germline-derived CDR1 and CDR2 are MDHEN and SYDVKM. The V end lost 3 bases, the J end lost 3 bases, and 17 bases lay between the germline ends. CDR3 length: 17 residues. The CDR3 sequence: CASSLSARGTANEKLFF. The CDR3 nucleotides read TGTGCCAGCAGTTTGTCCGCCAGGGGCACTGCTAATGAAAAACTGTTTTTT. Full variable domain (outside the CDR3, taken from reference TRBV28 and TRBJ1-4): DVKVTQSSRYLVKRTGEKVFLECVQDMDHENMFWYRQDPGLGLRLIYFSYDVKMKEKGDIPEGYSVSREKKERFSLILESASTNQTSMYLCASSLSARGTANEKLFFGSGTQLSVL.

This clone showed up just once. The chain combines TRBV5-1 with TRBJ2-7; D uncertain. CDR1 is SGHRS, CDR2 YFSETQ, per germline. Deletions cut 4 bases from V and 4 bases from J, with 12 bases between. The CDR3 has 13 residues. The CDR3 loop is CASSPSPGYEQYF. The CDR3 coding sequence is TGCGCCAGCAGCCCCTCCCCAGGATACGAGCAGTACTTC.

This chain uses TRBV2 with TRBJ2-3; tentatively, D is TRBD2 (5 bases). From germline, CDR1 is SNHLY and CDR2 FYNNEI. Trimming took 10 bases from V and 2 from J, leaving 16 bases between them. This CDR3 has 14 residues. As DNA, the CDR3 is TGTGCCACCCGAACGGACTTTTTCACAGATACGCAGTATTTT. Translation: CATRTDFFTDTQYF.

The J gene is TRBJ2-7, the V gene TRBV7-8; TRBD2 aligns across 7 bases. There are 17 residues in the CDR3. Germline V gives CDR1 SGHVS, CDR2 FQNEAQ. V lost 1 base, J lost 5 bases, and 14 bases stayed unmatched. In nucleotides, the CDR3 is TGTGCCAGCAGCTTAGGGGGTGGGGGGGGTGCCGGGAACGAGCAGTACTTC. It yields the protein CASSLGGGGGAGNEQYF.

The genes are TRBV5-6 and TRBJ2-2; perhaps TRBD2 as D (5 bases). The CDR3 runs 16 residues. CDR1 is SGHDT and CDR2 is YYEEEE in the germline V gene. Trimming removed 2 bases at V and 2 bases at J, with 13 bases between. CDR3 bases: TGTGCCAGCAGCTTACCCGGCCGGGAAAACACCGGGGAGCTGTTTTTT. It translates to CASSLPGRENTGELFF.

The CDR3 is CASSGQGFPLNEKLFF. The CDR3 region has the DNA TGTGCCAGTAGCGGACAGGGTTTCCCCTTAAATGAAAAACTGTTTTTT. The chain couples TRBV19 to TRBJ1-4; 8 bases agree with TRBD1. Trimming at V came to 6 bases and at J to 5 bases, leaving 11 bases not matched to a gene. Germline V gene data show CDR1 as LNHDA and CDR2 as SQIVND (reference sequence). This CDR3 spans 16 amino acids. Full variable domain (rest looked up from reference TRBV19 and TRBJ1-4): DGGITQSPKYLFRKEGQNVTLSCEQNLNHDAMYWYRQDPGQGLRLIYYSQIVNDFQKGDIAEGYSVSREKKESFPLTVTSAQKNPTAFYLCASSGQGFPLNEKLFFGSGTQLSVL.

The V call is TRBV11-2, the J call TRBJ2-2, with TRBD1 matching over 7 bases. Per germline, CDR1 SGHAT and CDR2 FQNNGV. V shed 5 bases and J 1 base; nucleotides not matched to a gene: 10. The CDR3 length is 17 residues. CDR3 bases: TGTGCCAGCAGCATCAACAGGGGAAAAAGGAACACCGGGGAGCTGTTTTTT. Residues: CASSINRGKRNTGELFF.

The chain combines TRBV4-2 with TRBJ2-3; 9 nucleotides match TRBD2. Unmatched junction bases numbered 10, after V lost 0 bases and J lost 0 bases. The CDR3 extends over 19 amino acids. Germline V gene sequence: CDR1 LGHNA, CDR2 YNFKEQ. The CDR3 is CASSQEGSGGTSSTDTQYF. The CDR3 DNA reads TGTGCCAGCAGCCAAGAGGGTAGCGGGGGAACGTCTAGCACAGATACGCAGTATTTT.

The chain carries TRBV4-1 and TRBJ1-4; TRBD1 matches 12 bases. With V trimmed by 3 bases and J by 6 bases, 11 bases remained unmatched. Germline loops: CDR1 MGHRA, CDR2 YSYEKL. The CDR3 extends over 18 amino acids. The CDR3 protein is CASSQGTGGAETYEKLFF. CDR3 sequence (DNA): TGCGCCAGCAGCCAGGGGACAGGGGGCGCGGAAACCTATGAAAAACTGTTTTTT.

The chain carries TRBV11-2 and TRBJ2-5, with D maybe TRBD1 (5 bases). The length of the CDR3 is 16 residues. The germline gives CDR1 SGHAT, CDR2 FQNNGV. V shed 6 bases and J shed 3 bases, with 20 bases lying between them. CDR3 sequence reads: CASRDTAYNLKETQYF. CDR3 DNA: TGTGCCAGCAGGGACACGGCTTATAACCTAAAAGAGACCCAGTACTTC.

The chain has TRBV6-6 and TRBJ2-7; 8 bases match TRBD1. This CDR3 comprises 16 residues. Germline V CDR1 and CDR2: MNHNY, SVGAGI (reference sequence). V lost 0 bases, J lost 4 bases, and 8 bases stayed unmatched. CDR3 sequence reads: CASSYSSQGAKYEQYF. The CDR3 nucleotides are TGTGCCAGCAGTTACTCTTCGCAGGGGGCGAAGTACGAGCAGTACTTC.

The chain carries TRBV7-9 and TRBJ2-3, with D tentatively TRBD1 (6 bases). CDR3 length: 14 amino acids. Trimming removed 3 bases at V and 3 bases at J, with 10 bases between. Germline CDR1 SEHNR, CDR2 FQNEAQ (reference sequence). CDR3 residues: CASSFGQSTDTQYF. CDR3 bases: TGTGCCAGCAGCTTCGGACAGTCAACAGATACGCAGTATTTT.

The V call is TRBV11-2, the J call TRBJ2-7; the D gene is possibly TRBD1 (5 bases). The CDR3 contains 16 residues. Germline V gene lookup returns CDR1 SGHAT and CDR2 FQNNGV. Trimming shortened V by 0 bases and J by 0 bases, and 12 bases separated the two germline ends. In nucleotides, the CDR3 is TGTGCCAGCAGCTTAGAGGGTGGGGCTCCCTCCTACGAGCAGTACTTC. Its protein is CASSLEGGAPSYEQYF.

This sequence joins TRBV10-3 and TRBJ2-2, with D possibly matching TRBD1 (7 bases). The CDR3 runs 14 residues. V was trimmed by 11 bases and J by 7 bases, leaving 20 bases between them. Germline CDR1 ENHRY, CDR2 SYGVKD. The CDR3 sequence: CAVLRQGGGGELFF. CDR3 in DNA: TGTGCCGTTCTCCGACAGGGAGGAGGCGGGGAGCTGTTTTTT.

The V call is TRBV7-9, the J call TRBJ1-4; tentative D call: TRBD1 (6 bases). The germline V and J ends were trimmed by 8 bases and 3 bases, with 13 bases remaining between them. CDR1 and CDR2 (germline): SEHNR, FQNEAQ (reference sequence). The CDR3 has 14 residues. CDR3 DNA sequence: TGTGCCAGCCGCGAGGGGGGGGCTAATGAAAAACTGTTTTTT. Amino acids: CASREGGANEKLFF.